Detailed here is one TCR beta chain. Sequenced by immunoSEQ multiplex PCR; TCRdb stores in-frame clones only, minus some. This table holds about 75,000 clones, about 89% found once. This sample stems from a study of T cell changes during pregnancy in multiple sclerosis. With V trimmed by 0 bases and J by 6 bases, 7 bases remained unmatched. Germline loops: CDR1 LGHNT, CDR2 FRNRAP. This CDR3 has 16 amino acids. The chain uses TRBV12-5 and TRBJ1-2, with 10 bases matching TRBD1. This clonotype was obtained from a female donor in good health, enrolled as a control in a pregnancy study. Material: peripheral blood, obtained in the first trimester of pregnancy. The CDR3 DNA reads TGTGCTAGTGGTTTGGTACGGGACAGGGGCCGAGATGGCTACACCTTC. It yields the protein CASGLVRDRGRDGYTF.